The next 8 T cell receptor beta chains were all read from a single sample in a study of response to subunit inactivated influenza vaccine. Via MiXCR, TCRdb re-called the RT-PCR reads, giving one row per CDR3 protein. The profile shows roughly 650,000 distinct CDR3 sequences, roughly 15% of them singletons. The specimen was PBMCs from blood, collected 14 days before vaccination. The receptors were sampled from a man aged 50 to 59 who received an inactivated influenza vaccine.

This clonotype was seen more than once but under ten times. The V gene is TRBV5-1, the J gene TRBJ1-1; TRBD1 matches at 7 bases. Germline CDR1 SGHRS, CDR2 YFSETQ. This CDR3 region has 14 residues. V trimming: 4 bases; J trimming: 1 base; junction bases outside the gene matches: 4. The CDR3 sequence is CASSRQGENTEAFF. The CDR3 nucleotides read TGCGCCAGCAGCCGACAGGGCGAGAACACTGAAGCTTTCTTT.

This clonotype was observed a few times. V is TRBV29-1 and J is TRBJ2-7; TRBD2 matches 11 bases. The CDR3 extends over 15 amino acids. Germline V gene lookup returns CDR1 SQVTM and CDR2 ANQGSEA. Losses at the gene ends were 4 bases for V and 4 bases for J; bases not matched to a gene: 9. CDR3 residues: CSVVAGGPSAYEQYF. The CDR3 region has the DNA TGCAGCGTTGTAGCGGGAGGGCCCTCGGCATACGAGCAGTACTTC.

This clonotype came up many times. The chain combines TRBV5-1 with TRBJ2-2; D call uncertain. Germline values: CDR1 SGHRS, CDR2 YFSETQ. The CDR3 has 15 residues. Between the trimmed V and J ends, which lost 3 bases and 2 bases, there was a span of 11 bases. Here the CDR3 DNA reads TGCGCCAGCAGCTCGAGTGGGCTTAACACCGGGGAGCTGTTTTTT. Amino acids: CASSSSGLNTGELFF. The whole variable domain, filled in from reference TRBV5-1 and TRBJ2-2, reads KAGVTQTPRYLIKTRGQQVTLSCSPISGHRSVSWYQQTPGQGLQFLFEYFSETQRNKGNFPGRFSGRQFSNSRSEMNVSTLELGDSALYLCASSSSGLNTGELFFGEGSRLTVL.

This sequence joins TRBV12-3 or TRBV12-4 and TRBJ2-7; a possible D gene is TRBD2 (5 bases). Trimming left V 2 bases short and J 5 bases short, with 10 bases between. The CDR3 spans 13 residues. CDR3 DNA sequence: TGTGCCAGCAGTTTAATTGGAGGAAACGAGCAGTACTTC. Translation gives CASSLIGGNEQYF.

The chain employs TRBV9 and TRBJ1-4, with 8 bases identical to TRBD1. This CDR3 region has 16 residues. Germline CDR1 reads SGDLS; CDR2 reads YYNGEE. V shed 4 bases and J 2 bases; nucleotides not matched to a gene: 7. The DNA for the CDR3 is TGTGCCAGCAGCATAACGGACAGGGTGACTAATGAAAAACTGTTTTTT. Protein sequence: CASSITDRVTNEKLFF.

In its sample, this clonotype was seen many times. The CDR3 loop is CASSSHERETQYF. DNA of the CDR3: TGTGCCAGCAGCTCCCACGAGCGGGAGACCCAGTACTTC. This sequence joins TRBV7-8 and TRBJ2-5; tentative D call: TRBD2 (5 bases). CDR3 length equals 13 residues. The V gene's germline CDR1 is SGHVS and CDR2 FQNEAQ. V was clipped by 4 bases and J by 5 bases, with 11 bases between them.

The chain carries TRBV13 and TRBJ2-3; TRBD2 is a possible D gene (6 bases). Germline values: CDR1 PRHDT, CDR2 FYEKMQ (reference sequence). The CDR3 is 14 amino acids. The V end was cut by 0 bases, the J end by 9 bases, with 13 bases between. CDR3 region: CASSLGNMAGTQYF. The CDR3 DNA is TGTGCCAGCAGCTTAGGCAACATGGCGGGGACGCAGTATTTT.

This clonotype showed up many times. CDR3 DNA sequence: TGTGCCATCAGTGGAGAGGGGCGGTACAATGAGCAGTTCTTC. Residues: CAISGEGRYNEQFF. The J gene is TRBJ2-1, the V gene TRBV10-3; D tentatively fits TRBD1 or TRBD2 (5 bases each). CDR1 is ENHRY and CDR2 is SYGVKD in the germline V gene. Trimming took 4 bases from V and 4 from J, leaving 11 bases between them. This CDR3 comprises 14 residues.